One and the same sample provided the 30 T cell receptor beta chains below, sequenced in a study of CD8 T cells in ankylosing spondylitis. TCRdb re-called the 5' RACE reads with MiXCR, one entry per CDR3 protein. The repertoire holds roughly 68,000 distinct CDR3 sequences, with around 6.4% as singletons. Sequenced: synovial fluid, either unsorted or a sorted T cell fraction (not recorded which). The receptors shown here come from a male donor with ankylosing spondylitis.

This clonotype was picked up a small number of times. The CDR3: CASSSRTTTNEKLFF. The CDR3 DNA is TGTGCCAGCAGTTCAAGGACGACAACTAATGAAAAACTGTTTTTT. The V call is TRBV2, the J call TRBJ1-4; D is uncertain. CDR1 and CDR2 (germline): SNHLY, FYNNEI. V lost 5 bases and J 0 bases, leaving 10 bases between the germline ends. The CDR3 consists of 15 residues.

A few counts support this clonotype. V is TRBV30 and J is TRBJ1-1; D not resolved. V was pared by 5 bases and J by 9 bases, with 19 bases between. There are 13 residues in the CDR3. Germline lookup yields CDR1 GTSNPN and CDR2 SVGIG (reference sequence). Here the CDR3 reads CAWAFREPTKAFF. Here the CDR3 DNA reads TGTGCCTGGGCTTTTAGGGAACCCACGAAAGCTTTCTTT.

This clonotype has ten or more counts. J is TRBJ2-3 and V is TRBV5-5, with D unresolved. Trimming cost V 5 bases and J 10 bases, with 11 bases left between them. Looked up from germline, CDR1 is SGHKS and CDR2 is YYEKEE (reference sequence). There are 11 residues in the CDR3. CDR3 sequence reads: CASSSLSSQYF. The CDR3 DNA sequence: TGTGCCAGCAGTTCTCTCTCATCGCAGTATTTT.

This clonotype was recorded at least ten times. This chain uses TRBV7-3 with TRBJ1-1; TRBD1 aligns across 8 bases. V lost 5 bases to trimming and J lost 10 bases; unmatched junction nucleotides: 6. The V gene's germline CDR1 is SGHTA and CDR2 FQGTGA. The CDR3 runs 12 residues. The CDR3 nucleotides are TGTGCCAGCAGCCCGCTAACAGGGGGAGCTTTCTTT. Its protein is CASSPLTGGAFF.

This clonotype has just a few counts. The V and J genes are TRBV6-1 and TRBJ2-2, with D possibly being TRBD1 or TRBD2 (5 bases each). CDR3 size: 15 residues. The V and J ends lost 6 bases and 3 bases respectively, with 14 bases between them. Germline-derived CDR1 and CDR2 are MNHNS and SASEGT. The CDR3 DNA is TGTGCCAGCAGGCGGGCCGGGACCCACACCGGGGAGCTGTTTTTT. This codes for CASRRAGTHTGELFF.

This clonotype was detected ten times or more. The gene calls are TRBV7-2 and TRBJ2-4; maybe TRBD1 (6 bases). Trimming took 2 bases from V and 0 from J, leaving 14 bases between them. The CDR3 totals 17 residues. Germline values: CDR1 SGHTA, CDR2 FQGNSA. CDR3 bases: TGTGCCAGCAGCTTACAGTCCGGACAGACAGCCAAAAACATTCAGTACTTC. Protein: CASSLQSGQTAKNIQYF.

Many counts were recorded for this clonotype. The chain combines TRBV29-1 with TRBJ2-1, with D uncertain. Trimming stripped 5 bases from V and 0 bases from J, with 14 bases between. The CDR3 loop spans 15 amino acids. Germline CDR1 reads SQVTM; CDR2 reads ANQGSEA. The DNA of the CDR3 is TGCAGCGTTCCCAAGGGAAGGAGCTCCTACAATGAGCAGTTCTTC. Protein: CSVPKGRSSYNEQFF.

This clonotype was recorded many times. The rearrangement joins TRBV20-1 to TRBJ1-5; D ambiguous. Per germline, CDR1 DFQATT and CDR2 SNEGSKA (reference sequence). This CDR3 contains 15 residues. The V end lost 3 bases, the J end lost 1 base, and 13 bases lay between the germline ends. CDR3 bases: TGCAGTGCTAGCGCCGGACCGAGGAGCAATCAGCCCCAGCATTTT. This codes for CSASAGPRSNQPQHF.

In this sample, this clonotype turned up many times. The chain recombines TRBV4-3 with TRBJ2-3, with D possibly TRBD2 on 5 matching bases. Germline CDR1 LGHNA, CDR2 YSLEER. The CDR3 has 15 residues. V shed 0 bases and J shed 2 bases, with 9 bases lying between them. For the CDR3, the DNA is TGCGCCAGCAGCCAAGATGTCCTAGCCACAGATACGCAGTATTTT. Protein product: CASSQDVLATDTQYF.

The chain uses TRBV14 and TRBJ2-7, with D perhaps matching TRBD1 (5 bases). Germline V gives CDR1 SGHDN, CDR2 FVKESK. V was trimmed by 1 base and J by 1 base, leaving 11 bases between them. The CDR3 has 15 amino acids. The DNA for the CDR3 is TGTGCCAGCAGCCAAGGGAAGGGGTGGTCCTACGAGCAGTACTTC. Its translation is CASSQGKGWSYEQYF. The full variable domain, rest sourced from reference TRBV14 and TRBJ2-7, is EAGVTQFPSHSVIEKGQTVTLRCDPISGHDNLYWYRRVMGKEIKFLLHFVKESKQDESGMPNNRFLAERTGGTYSTLKVQPAELEDSGVYFCASSQGKGWSYEQYFGPGTRLTVT.

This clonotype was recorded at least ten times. CDR3 loop: CASSLVASGNPYEQYF. Written as DNA, the CDR3 is TGTGCCAGCAGTTTGGTGGCGTCCGGGAATCCCTACGAGCAGTACTTC. The chain joins TRBV27 to TRBJ2-7; tentative D call: TRBD2 (5 bases). Looked up from germline, CDR1 is MNHEY and CDR2 is SMNVEV (reference sequence). The CDR3 runs to 16 residues. V was clipped by 3 bases and J by 2 bases, with 17 bases between them.

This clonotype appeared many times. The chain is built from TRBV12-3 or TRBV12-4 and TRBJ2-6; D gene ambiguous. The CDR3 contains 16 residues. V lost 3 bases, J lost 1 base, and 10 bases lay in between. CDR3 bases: TGTGCCAGCAGTTTCCAGATGGGTTCTGGGGCCAACGTCCTGACTTTC. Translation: CASSFQMGSGANVLTF.

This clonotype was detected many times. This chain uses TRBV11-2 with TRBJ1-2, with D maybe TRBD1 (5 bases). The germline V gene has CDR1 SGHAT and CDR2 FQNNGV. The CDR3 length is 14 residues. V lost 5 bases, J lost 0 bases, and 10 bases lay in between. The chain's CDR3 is CASSPSTANYGYTF. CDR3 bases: TGTGCCAGCAGCCCCTCGACAGCTAACTATGGCTACACCTTC.

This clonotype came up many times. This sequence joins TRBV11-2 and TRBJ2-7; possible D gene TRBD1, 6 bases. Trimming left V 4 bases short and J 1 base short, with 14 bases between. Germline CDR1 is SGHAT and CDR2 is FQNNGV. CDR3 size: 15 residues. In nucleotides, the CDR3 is TGTGCCAGCAGCTCCAACGGACAGCCATCCTACGAGCAGTACTTC. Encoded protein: CASSSNGQPSYEQYF. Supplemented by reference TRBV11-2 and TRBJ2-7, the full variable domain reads EAGVAQSPRYKIIEKRQSVAFWCNPISGHATLYWYQQILGQGPKLLIQFQNNGVVDDSQLPKDRFSAERLKGVDSTLKIQPAKLEDSAVYLCASSSNGQPSYEQYFGPGTRLTVT.

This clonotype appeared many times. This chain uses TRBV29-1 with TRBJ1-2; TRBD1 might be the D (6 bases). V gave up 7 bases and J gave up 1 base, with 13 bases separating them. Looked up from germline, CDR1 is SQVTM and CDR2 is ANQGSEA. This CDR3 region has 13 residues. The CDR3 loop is CSAPRDNNYGYTF. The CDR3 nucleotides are TGCAGCGCCCCCCGGGACAATAACTATGGCTACACCTTC.

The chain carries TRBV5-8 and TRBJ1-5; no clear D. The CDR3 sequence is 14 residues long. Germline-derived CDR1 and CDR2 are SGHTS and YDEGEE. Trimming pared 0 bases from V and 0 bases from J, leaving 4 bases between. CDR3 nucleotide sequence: TGTGCCAGCAGCTTGGTTGATAGCAATCAGCCCCAGCATTTT. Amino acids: CASSLVDSNQPQHF. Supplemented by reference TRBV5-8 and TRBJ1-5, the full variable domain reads EAGVTQSPTHLIKTRGQQATLRCSPISGHTSVYWYQQALGLGLQFLLWYDEGEERNRGNFPPRFSGRQFPNYSSELNVNALELEDSALYLCASSLVDSNQPQHFGDGTRLSIL.

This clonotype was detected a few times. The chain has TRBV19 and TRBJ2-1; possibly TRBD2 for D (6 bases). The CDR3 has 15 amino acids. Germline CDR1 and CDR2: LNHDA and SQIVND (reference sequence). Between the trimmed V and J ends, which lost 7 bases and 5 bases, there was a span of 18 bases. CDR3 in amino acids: CASISRDLKDNEQFF. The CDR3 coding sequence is TGTGCCAGTATATCGCGGGATTTGAAGGACAATGAGCAGTTCTTC.

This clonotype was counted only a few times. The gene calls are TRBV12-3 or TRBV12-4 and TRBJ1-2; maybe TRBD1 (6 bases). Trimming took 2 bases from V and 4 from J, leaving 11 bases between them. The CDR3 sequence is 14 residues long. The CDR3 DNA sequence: TGTGCCAGCAGTTTATCCGCAGGGGTCTATGGCTACACCTTC. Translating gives CASSLSAGVYGYTF.

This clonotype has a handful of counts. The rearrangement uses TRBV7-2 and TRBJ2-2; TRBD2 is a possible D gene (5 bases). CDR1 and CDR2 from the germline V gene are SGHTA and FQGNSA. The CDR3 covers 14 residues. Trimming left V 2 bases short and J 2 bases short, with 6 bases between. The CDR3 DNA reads TGTGCCAGCAGCTTAAGCGGCAACACCGGGGAGCTGTTTTTT. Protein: CASSLSGNTGELFF.

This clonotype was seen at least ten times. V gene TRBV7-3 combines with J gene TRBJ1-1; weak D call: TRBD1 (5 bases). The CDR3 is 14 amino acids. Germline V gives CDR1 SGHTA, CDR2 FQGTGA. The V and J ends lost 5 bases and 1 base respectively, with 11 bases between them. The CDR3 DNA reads TGTGCCAGCAGCCATCAGGGAGGGAACACTGAAGCTTTCTTT. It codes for CASSHQGGNTEAFF.

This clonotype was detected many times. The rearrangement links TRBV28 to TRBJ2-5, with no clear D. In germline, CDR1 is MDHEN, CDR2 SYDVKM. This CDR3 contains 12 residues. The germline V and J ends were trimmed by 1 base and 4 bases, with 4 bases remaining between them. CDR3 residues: CASSLSAETQYF. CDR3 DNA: TGTGCCAGCAGTTTATCCGCAGAGACCCAGTACTTC.

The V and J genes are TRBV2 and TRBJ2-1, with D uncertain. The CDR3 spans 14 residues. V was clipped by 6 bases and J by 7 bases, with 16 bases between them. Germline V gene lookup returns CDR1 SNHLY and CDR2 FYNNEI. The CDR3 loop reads CASSPSAPRNEQFF. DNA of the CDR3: TGTGCCAGCAGCCCGTCAGCCCCACGGAATGAGCAGTTCTTC.

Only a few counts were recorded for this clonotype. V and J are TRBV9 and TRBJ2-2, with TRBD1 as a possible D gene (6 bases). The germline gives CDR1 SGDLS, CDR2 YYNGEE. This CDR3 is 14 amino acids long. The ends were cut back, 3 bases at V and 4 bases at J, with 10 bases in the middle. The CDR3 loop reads CASSGWGRTGELFF. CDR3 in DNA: TGTGCCAGCAGCGGTTGGGGGCGCACCGGGGAGCTGTTTTTT.

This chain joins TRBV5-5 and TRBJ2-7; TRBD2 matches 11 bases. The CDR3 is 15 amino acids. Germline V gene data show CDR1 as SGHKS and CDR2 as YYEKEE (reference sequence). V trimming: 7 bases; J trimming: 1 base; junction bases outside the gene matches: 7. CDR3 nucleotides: TGTGCCAGCTGGACCGGGACTAGCGGTTCCTACGAGCAGTACTTC. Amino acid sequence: CASWTGTSGSYEQYF.

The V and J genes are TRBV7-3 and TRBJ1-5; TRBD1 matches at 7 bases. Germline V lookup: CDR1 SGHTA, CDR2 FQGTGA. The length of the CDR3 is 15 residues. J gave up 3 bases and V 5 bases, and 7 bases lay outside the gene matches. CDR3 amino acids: CASSPQGVVNQPQHF. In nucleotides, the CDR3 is TGTGCCAGCAGCCCCCAGGGGGTGGTCAATCAGCCCCAGCATTTT.

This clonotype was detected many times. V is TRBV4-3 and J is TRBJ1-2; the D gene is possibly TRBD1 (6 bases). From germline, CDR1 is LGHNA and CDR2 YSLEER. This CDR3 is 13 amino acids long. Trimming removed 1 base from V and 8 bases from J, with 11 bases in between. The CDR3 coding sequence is TGCGCCAGCAGCCAAGTGGGGGGCGGAGGCTACACCTTC. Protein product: CASSQVGGGGYTF.

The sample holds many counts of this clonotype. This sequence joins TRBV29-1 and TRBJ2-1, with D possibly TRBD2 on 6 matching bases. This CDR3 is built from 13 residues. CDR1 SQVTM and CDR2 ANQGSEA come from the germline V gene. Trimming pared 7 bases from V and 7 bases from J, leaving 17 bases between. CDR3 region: CSAHGGAFNEQFF. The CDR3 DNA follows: TGCAGCGCACACGGGGGAGCTTTTAATGAGCAGTTCTTC.

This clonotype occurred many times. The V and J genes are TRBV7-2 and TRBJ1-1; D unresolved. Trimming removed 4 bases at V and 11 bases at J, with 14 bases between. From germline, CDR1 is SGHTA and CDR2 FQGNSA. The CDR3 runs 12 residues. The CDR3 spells CASSSYGPGAFF. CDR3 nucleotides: TGTGCCAGCAGCTCCTACGGCCCTGGGGCTTTCTTT.

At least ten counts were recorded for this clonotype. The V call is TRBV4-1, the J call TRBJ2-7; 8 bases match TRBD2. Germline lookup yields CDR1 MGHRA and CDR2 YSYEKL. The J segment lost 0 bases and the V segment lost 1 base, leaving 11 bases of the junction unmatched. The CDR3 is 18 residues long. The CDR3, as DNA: TGCGCCAGCAGCCAAGTAACTAACGAAGCGGGAGACTCCTACGAGCAGTACTTC. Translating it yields CASSQVTNEAGDSYEQYF.

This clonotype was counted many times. The CDR3 protein is CASSLGQDDTGGLFF. The CDR3 DNA sequence: TGCGCCAGCAGCTTGGGACAGGACGATACTGGTGGTCTGTTCTTC. The V gene is TRBV5-1, the J gene TRBJ2-1, with D possibly TRBD1 on 6 matching bases. V was pared by 0 bases and J by 15 bases, with 22 bases between. The CDR3 runs to 15 residues. CDR1 and CDR2 from the germline V gene are SGHRS and YFSETQ.